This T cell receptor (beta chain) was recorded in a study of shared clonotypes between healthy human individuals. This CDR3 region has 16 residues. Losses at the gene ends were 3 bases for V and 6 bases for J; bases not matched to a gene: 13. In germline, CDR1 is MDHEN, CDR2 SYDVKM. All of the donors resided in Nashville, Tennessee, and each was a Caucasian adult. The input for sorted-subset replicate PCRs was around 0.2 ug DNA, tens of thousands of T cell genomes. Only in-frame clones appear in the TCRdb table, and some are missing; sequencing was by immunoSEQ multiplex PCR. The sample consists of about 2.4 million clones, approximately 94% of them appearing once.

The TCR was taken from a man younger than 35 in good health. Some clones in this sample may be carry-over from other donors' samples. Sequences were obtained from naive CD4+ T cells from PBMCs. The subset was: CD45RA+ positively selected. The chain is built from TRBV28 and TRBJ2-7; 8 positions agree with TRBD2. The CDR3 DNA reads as TGTGCCAGCAGTTTTGGTAGGCGGGCGGGGGGTTCCGAGCAGTACTTC. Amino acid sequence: CASSFGRRAGGSEQYF.